This T cell receptor beta chain was captured in a study of human T cells and chemical hapten exposure. Time point: patch test 2, 6 weeks after DPC sensitization. The treatment denotes: therapeutic diphenylcyclopropenone sensitization with weekly scalp DPC. Unique molecular identifiers were affixed to discrete cDNA molecules within the library. Via MiXCR, TCRdb re-called the RACE reads, giving one row per CDR3 protein. This repertoire shows 110,000 or so distinct CDR3 sequences, 9.2% found once; its top ten account for 3% to 4%. This TCR was sampled from a middle-aged woman with alopecia areata. Some clones in this sample may be carry-over from other donors' samples. Material: whole blood, obtained in connection with sensitization to the hapten diphenylcyclopropenone (DPC).

The CDR3 protein is CASSLTGGQETQYF. In DNA, the CDR3 is TGTGCCAGCAGCCTCACAGGGGGACAAGAGACCCAGTACTTC. This chain connects TRBV7-2 to TRBJ2-5; 8 bases match TRBD1. V lost 5 bases, J lost 2 bases, and 4 bases stayed unmatched. The CDR3 covers 14 residues. Germline CDR1 is SGHTA and CDR2 is FQGNSA.